Listed here is a single T cell receptor beta chain. What it binds is not known. This sample was included in a study of T cells after yellow fever vaccination. Study-wide background: The fractions with low cell numbers were processed using SMART-Seq v4 Ultra Low Input.

Study-level points and caveats: Peaking faster, on day 5 versus 15, the secondary response was nonetheless weaker. The CD4 compartment and the CD8 compartment contained a small share of clonotypes in common. Post-booster repertoires contained most primary-vaccination clones again (96% CD4, about 88% CD8).

This CDR3 spans 17 amino acids. Germline assignment: CDR1 MNHEY and CDR2 SVGAGI. V lost 4 bases, J lost 6 bases, and 21 bases lay in between. One entry per CDR3 protein, called by TCRdb with MiXCR from the 5' RACE reads. The sample has hundreds of thousands of distinct CDR3 sequences, about 19% seen once. This TCR was sampled from a man younger than 35 who received the YFV17D yellow fever vaccine. V and J are TRBV6-5 and TRBJ1-4; D possibly corresponds to TRBD1 (5 bases). Source: PBMCs, taken before the yellow fever booster vaccination. The CDR3 bases are TGTGCCAGCAGTTCCCTATCGGGGGGGAGACTGGATGAAAAACTGTTTTTT. Translating gives CASSSLSGGRLDEKLFF.